This T cell receptor (beta chain) comes out of a study of cytomegalovirus exposure and HLA in healthy donors (dated 2017 in TCRdb). Looking at the study overall: In an earlier analysis of around 540 of the donors, around 300 Gb of sequence data and some 100 million unique TCR beta sequences from 150 million to 200 million T cells were reported. To predict cytomegalovirus infection status, the study combined high-throughput TCR immunosequencing, statistical association of individual TCRs with disease status, and machine learning. Donor age, sex, ethnicity and CMV serostatus were collected together with the repertoire data. In a later analysis, previously published TCR beta repertoires from 500 to 750 donors were re-analyzed and high-resolution HLA genotyping was added so that TCR occurrence patterns could be studied. Genome-wide SNP genotypes for about 65% of the 666 donors were used in a later genetic analysis, which treated that subset as a discovery cohort. The study profiled the T cell repertoires of more than 500 subjects by immunosequencing and related them to cytomegalovirus serostatus. Every discovery cohort repertoire had been produced on one sequencing platform. HLA typing included class I and class II loci at four-digit resolution. Of the approximately 400 genotyped donors, 75% to 85% were placed in the genetic ancestry cluster associated with self-reported Caucasian donors. The study aimed to test whether signatures of past pathogen exposure could be identified by cataloging public T cell receptors. Across 300 to 500 genotyped donors of the cohort, an average of roughly 250,000 unique TCR beta nucleotide sequences per donor were sequenced, and 15% to 20% of those sequences were non-productive. In the later analysis, no new phenotypic data were used to find candidate immune exposures; instead, reliance was placed on TCR beta sequences and their occurrence across donors. Roughly 300 gigabases of sequencing data and tens of millions of unique TCR sequences were included in an early release covering about 700 HLA-typed donors. Four to six DR-DQ haplotypes were handled as single units for association and clustering because linkage in the cohort was strong. To decide whether each TCR beta V gene segment behaved as functional or pseudogenic, an earlier analysis of some 600 of the donors relied on high-throughput TCR beta sequencing. Besides the first cohort of more than 650 subjects, a separate validation cohort made up of roughly 120 different subjects was used. Typing coverage differed by locus: A, B, C, DRB1 and DQB1 were typed in roughly 620-630 donors, DQA1 in about 560, DPA1 in 600 to 610, and DPB1 in just under 490. Here is what the overall study found, with its caveats: Three of the identified cytomegalovirus-associated TCR beta chains were confirmed in vitro to be specific for cytomegalovirus antigens. Correlated functional status among segregating V segments might be attributable to linkage disequilibrium, but an unknown experimental factor could not be ruled out. According to a later analysis, TCR association rates differed among HLA loci, with DRB1 alleles showing the most associated TCRs and HLA-C alleles showing the fewest. Cytomegalovirus status was reported to be diagnosed by the classifier with high specificity and sensitivity in both the original and validation cohorts. In a later analysis, some 17,000 TCR beta sequences were associated with specific HLA alleles at a false discovery rate of 0.05. The cohort was sequenced for TCR beta chains only, and without alpha or paired-chain data the features that could be detected were limited. It was suggested by the authors that the approach could potentially be generalized to other disease states and immunological phenotypes. Broadly in line with IMGT annotations, most TCR beta V segments showed up in productive rearrangements about 90% or about 30% of the time in an earlier analysis of around 600 of the donors. A cluster of highly shared sequence variants was judged likely to represent a technical artifact of the sequencing pipeline. HLA typing was unavailable for some donors at each locus, so association tests used only the typed subset. While some public TCRs were present in many individuals, most TCR sequences turned up only very rarely across donors. Compared with equally common non-associated chains, HLA-associated TCR beta chains in a later analysis were more clonally expanded and had lower generation probabilities. When HLA alleles, especially DR and DQ, strongly co-occurred, TCR associations were difficult to assign to individual alleles. The only immune exposure information available for the cohort was CMV serostatus. The 87-base-pair reads could not distinguish some IMGT-functional V segments, including TRBV6-2 and TRBV6-3, so those segments were excluded. An association between a missense DCLRE1C variant and V-gene and J-gene trimming of TCR beta chains was found in a later genetic analysis and replicated in an independent cohort. In the study, approximately 150 TCR beta chains were listed as associated with cytomegalovirus. In a later genetic analysis, fewer N-insertions in productive TCRs were reported among donors in an Asian-associated ancestry cluster than the roughly 640-donor mean. Because counts were too low, fewer than 20 rarely observed V segments, including chromosome 9 orphons, were excluded from the earlier analysis of several hundred of the donors. A later analysis reported that several top co-occurrence clusters appeared linked to parvovirus B19, influenza, CMV and Epstein-Barr virus. In a later analysis, most CMV-associated TCR beta chains were found to appear HLA-restricted, with HLA associations seemingly driven largely by CMV exposure. The presence/absence analyses assumed that sequencing depth was roughly uniform across donors, and that assumption may not be true. A further reported finding was that TCR beta sequences accurately predicted the HLA-A and HLA-B alleles for most subjects in the first cohort.

The cohort comprised around 700 healthy bone marrow donors. At the time of sampling, all cohort members were nominally healthy, though unrecorded immune exposures were likely present. The donor tested CMV seronegative and was one of the 352 seronegative cohort members. Every donor gave a peripheral blood sample, and the peripheral blood mononuclear cells from that sample were used for TCR beta sequencing. Genomic DNA was extracted from the blood cell samples with the Qiagen DNeasy Blood Extraction Kit. With regard to this clone: Its antigen is still unknown. The record has no base qualities; no much larger clone is one base away.

The receptor library was made with the immunoSEQ multiplex PCR assay. The multiplex PCR relied on a mix of 60 forward primers for TCR Vbeta segments and 13 reverse primers for TCR Jbeta segments. The CDR3 region of rearranged TCR beta genes was amplified from genomic DNA with a multiplex PCR assay. The Illumina HiSeq System was used to sequence the amplified TCR beta libraries as 87-base-pair reads. The paper's processing steps were these. In a later analysis, 77 million or so unique TCR beta chains were counted across the approximately 640 repertoires, and approximately 9.9 million of these chains were shared by at least two donors. Raw reads were error-corrected and collapsed into unique sequences with a nearest-neighbor algorithm that merged closely related sequences to remove PCR and sequencing errors. CDR3 sequences were aligned to IMGT reference sequences to assign V, D and J gene segments. For a sequence to be retained, a match of at least six nucleotides was required to both a V gene segment and a J gene segment. Rearrangements were classified as productive when the CDR3 lacked stop codons and remained in frame with V and J, and all other rearrangements were classified as non-productive. CDR3 was defined according to IMGT convention as the region running from the second conserved V-encoded cysteine to the conserved J-encoded phenylalanine. Sequences without an unambiguous match to a single V gene segment were excluded from the earlier analysis of about 630 of the donors. An earlier analysis of 587 of the donors classified V segments as functional when productive rearrangements were above 56.7% and as segregating when the standard deviation between donors was above 5%. A statistical classification framework was developed to diagnose cytomegalovirus status using the catalog of TCR beta chain sequences. V and J gene assignment, in a later analysis, came from comparing TCR nucleotide sequences with IMGT/GENE-DB human TR gene sequences. Using the TCRdist pipeline, a later analysis assigned CDR3 sequences along with most-parsimonious VDJ recombination scenarios. In a later analysis, each TCR beta chain was defined by its CDR3 amino acid sequence together with its V-gene family, and reads without a unique V-gene family were excluded. A later analysis removed roughly 590 highly shared, low-generation-probability nucleotide sequences to deal with suspected cross-contamination and a sequencing artifact. In a later analysis, a clonal expansion index was calculated for each public chain from normalized within-repertoire ranks of inferred template counts. A later analysis computed generation probabilities with a VDJ recombination model fitted to out-of-frame rearrangements, and checked the results against IGoR. In a later analysis, hypergeometric tests were used to score TCR-TCR, TCR-HLA and TCR-CMV co-occurrence, with a repertoire-size bias correction applied to TCR pairs. A later analysis estimated false discovery rates by permuting HLA or CMV assignments 20 times. In a later analysis, co-occurring TCRs were grouped using DBSCAN, and TCRdist sequence similarity was added for clustering within HLA-allele-positive subsets. Repertoires with fewer than 30,000 or more than 120,000 public chains, plus five repertoires with anomalous nucleotide sharing, were excluded from co-occurrence clustering. Held by TCRdb, this immuneACCESS table contains in-frame sequences only and omits some clones. Under half of the omission traces to an unresolved V gene where checked; the cause of the rest is unknown. V and J calls and clone size follow that table, whereas D and trimming were derived from the DNA. This sample gives 95,000 to 100,000 clones in total; more than 80% of them show up just once. The ten top clones hold 3.5% to 5% of the sample.

The V end gives up 3 bases and the J end 8 bases, leaving 9 bases in the junction not matched to a gene. CDR1 and CDR2 are drawn from the germline V gene: SGHTA, FQGNSA. The CDR3 sequence holds 15 residues, the cysteine and phenylalanine included. Solely the CDR3 DNA is kept, with 45 bases framed from the first base. This sequence originates from a young man in good health and CMV-seronegative. Sequenced sample: PBMCs. The chain is encoded by TRBV7-2 joined to TRBJ2-1; TRBD2 fits 8 bases in the junction. In nucleotides, the sequence is TGTGCCAGCAGCTTTAGCGGGATGCAGGGAGATGAGCAGTTCTTC. This sequence encodes CASSFSGMQGDEQFF.